The 30 T cell receptor beta chains below come from one sample, sequenced in a study of T-cell reconstitution after alpha-beta-depleted transplantation in children. It was with unique molecular identifiers that the TCRbeta library was prepared. TCRdb used MiXCR to reprocess the PCR reads, holding one entry per CDR3 protein. The table lists around 490,000 distinct CDR3 sequences, more than 9.5% of them singletons, with about 15% in the top ten. The input for sequencing was PBMCs, mostly from graft donor cells, taken 180 days after TCRalphabeta/CD19-depleted stem cell transplant. Every receptor here comes from a female patient under 10 years old who had a stem cell transplant for aplastic anemia, so the T cells may come from the graft donor.

This clonotype was detected only a few times. The CDR3 spells CASSLRGLLLADIQYF. In DNA form, the CDR3 reads TGTGCCAGCAGTTTGCGGGGACTGCTTTTGGCGGACATTCAGTACTTC. The chain joins TRBV28 to TRBJ2-4; D perhaps matches TRBD2 (6 bases). CDR3 length equals 16 residues. Germline CDR1 is MDHEN and CDR2 is SYDVKM. The V end lost 3 bases, the J end lost 8 bases, and 20 bases lay between the germline ends.

This clonotype has only a few counts. The chain is built from TRBV4-1 and TRBJ2-3; 8 bases map to TRBD2. CDR1 MGHRA and CDR2 YSYEKL come from the germline V gene. V trimming: 0 bases; J trimming: 2 bases; junction bases outside the gene matches: 7. The CDR3 spans 17 residues. The CDR3 loop is CASSQDNLAGLTDTQYF. DNA of the CDR3: TGCGCCAGCAGCCAAGATAATCTAGCGGGCCTCACAGATACGCAGTATTTT.

The chain links TRBV7-9 to TRBJ1-2; D call uncertain. Deletions cut 5 bases from V and 6 bases from J, with 13 bases between. Germline CDR1 is SEHNR and CDR2 is FQNEAQ (reference sequence). This CDR3 contains 13 residues. This CDR3 is CASSPAYGDGYTF. In DNA, the CDR3 is TGTGCCAGCAGCCCAGCGTACGGCGATGGCTACACCTTC.

V gene TRBV5-5 combines with J gene TRBJ2-7; 8 bases align to TRBD1. CDR1 and CDR2 (germline): SGHKS, YYEKEE (reference sequence). With V trimmed by 2 bases and J by 3 bases, 10 bases remained unmatched. The CDR3 runs to 16 residues. The CDR3 sequence is CASSFSPGTGFYEQYV. For the CDR3, the DNA is TGTGCCAGCAGCTTCAGCCCGGGGACAGGATTCTACGAGCAGTACGTC.

Details on this clonotype: One end of the junction fails to match germline, which may point to a read error. The chain couples TRBV12-3 or TRBV12-4 to TRBJ2-5, with D tentatively TRBD2 (6 bases). The CDR3 consists of 15 residues. CDR3 bases: TGTGCCAGCAGTTTAGCGGGAGGCAAACAAGCGACCCAGTACTTC. Protein product: CASSLAGGKQATQYF.

To note about this clonotype: The germline gene is not matched at one end of the junction; a read error may be the cause. The chain joins TRBV27 to TRBJ1-5; tentative D call: TRBD1 (5 bases). The CDR3 extends over 17 amino acids. Germline V gene sequence: CDR1 MNHEY, CDR2 SMNVEV (reference sequence). The CDR3 region has the DNA TGTGCCAGCACTTTATGGGGCCCCTCCCAGGGCAATCAGCCCCAGCATTTT. Protein: CASTLWGPSQGNQPQHF.

This clonotype was counted between two and nine times. The rearrangement joins TRBV20-1 to TRBJ1-4, with 8 bases that match TRBD1. Germline-derived CDR1 and CDR2 are DFQATT and SNEGSKA (reference sequence). This CDR3 is built from 14 residues. The ends lost 6 bases at V and 7 bases at J; junction bases unmatched: 10. DNA of the CDR3: TGCAGTGCCCGCTCCCTCGACAGGGGTGAAAAACTGTTTTTT. This gives the protein CSARSLDRGEKLFF.

This clonotype showed up many times. This rearrangement joins TRBV12-3 or TRBV12-4 to TRBJ2-1, with 9 bases that match TRBD2. This CDR3 has 18 residues. V dropped 6 bases and J dropped 5; count of bases not matched to a gene: 17. The CDR3 here is CASSLWGRLAGADNEQFF. DNA of the CDR3: TGTGCCAGCAGCCTTTGGGGGAGATTAGCGGGAGCTGACAATGAGCAGTTCTTC.

CDR3 bases: TGTGCCAGCAGCCAAGATTTTACTCGGACAGAACTCATGAACACTGAAGCTTTCTTT. It yields the protein CASSQDFTRTELMNTEAFF. The rearrangement uses TRBV14 and TRBJ1-1; D is possibly TRBD1 (6 bases). Germline-derived CDR1 and CDR2 are SGHDN and FVKESK. CDR3 size: 19 residues. Between the trimmed V and J ends, which lost 0 bases and 0 bases, there was a span of 20 bases.

The CDR3 DNA is TGTGCCAGCAGTGAATGGGGACAGGGGGCAAATTCACCCCTCCACTTT. Its protein product is CASSEWGQGANSPLHF. V and J are TRBV2 and TRBJ1-6; 12 bases line up with TRBD1. The germline gives CDR1 SNHLY, CDR2 FYNNEI. The V gene end was trimmed by 2 bases and the J gene end by 7 bases; junction bases not matched to a gene: 3. The CDR3 consists of 16 residues.

The chain couples TRBV7-8 to TRBJ2-1; a possible D gene is TRBD2 (5 bases). Germline V CDR1 and CDR2: SGHVS, FQNEAQ. CDR3 length: 18 amino acids. V was shortened by 5 bases and J by 7 bases, with 27 bases between the two germline ends. CDR3 region: CASSPRVPGPGGMNEQFF. In nucleotides, the CDR3 is TGTGCCAGCAGCCCCCGGGTCCCCGGGCCCGGAGGTATGAATGAGCAGTTCTTC.

This clonotype was counted only a few times. V and J are TRBV7-2 and TRBJ2-1; D ambiguous. CDR1 is SGHTA and CDR2 is FQGNSA in the germline V gene. The CDR3 contains 17 residues. V was shortened by 6 bases and J by 5 bases, with 23 bases between the two germline ends. CDR3 sequence reads: CASSLISALLFNNEQFF. In DNA, the CDR3 is TGTGCCAGCAGTCTTATTTCGGCCCTACTCTTTAACAATGAGCAGTTCTTC. Full variable domain (rest looked up from reference TRBV7-2 and TRBJ2-1): GAGVSQSPSNKVTEKGKDVELRCDPISGHTALYWYRQSLGQGLEFLIYFQGNSAPDKSGLPSDRFSAERTGGSVSTLTIQRTQQEDSAVYLCASSLISALLFNNEQFFGPGTRLTVL.

The rearrangement joins TRBV7-9 to TRBJ1-1; D remains ambiguous. CDR1 is SEHNR, CDR2 FQNEAQ, per germline (reference sequence). The V and J ends lost 4 bases and 4 bases respectively, with 16 bases between them. This CDR3 has 15 residues. The CDR3: CASSSWFNVGTEAFF. The CDR3 nucleotides are TGTGCCAGCAGCTCCTGGTTCAACGTTGGCACTGAAGCTTTCTTT. Full variable domain (rest looked up from reference TRBV7-9 and TRBJ1-1): DTGVSQNPRHKITKRGQNVTFRCDPISEHNRLYWYRQTLGQGPEFLTYFQNEAQLEKSRLLSDRFSAERPKGSFSTLEIQRTEQGDSAMYLCASSSWFNVGTEAFFGQGTRLTVV.

This clonotype was observed a few times. This sequence joins TRBV3-1 and TRBJ2-7; TRBD1 matches 10 bases. CDR1 and CDR2 from the germline V gene are LGHDT and YNNKEL (reference sequence). The J segment lost 4 bases and the V segment lost 4 bases, leaving 7 bases of the junction unmatched. The CDR3 totals 15 residues. For the CDR3, the DNA is TGTGCCAGCAGCCCCGACAGGGGGCGAAGATACGAGCAGTACTTC. It encodes CASSPDRGRRYEQYF.

The genes are TRBV5-6 and TRBJ2-1; D gene ambiguous. CDR1 and CDR2 (germline): SGHDT, YYEEEE. The CDR3 contains 12 residues. V was cut by 1 base and J by 6 bases, with 5 bases left in between. CDR3 loop: CASSLPINEQFF. CDR3 sequence (DNA): TGTGCCAGCAGCTTGCCTATCAATGAGCAGTTCTTC.

This clonotype was recorded at least ten times. The chain uses TRBV5-1 and TRBJ2-1; TRBD2 might be the D (6 bases). The germline V and J ends were trimmed by 2 bases and 0 bases, with 12 bases remaining between them. Germline CDR1 SGHRS, CDR2 YFSETQ. This CDR3 spans 16 amino acids. For the CDR3, the DNA is TGCGCCAGCAGCTTCGCGGGACCCTCCTCCTACAATGAGCAGTTCTTC. It yields the protein CASSFAGPSSYNEQFF.

The chain is built from TRBV6-1 and TRBJ1-3, with TRBD1 as a possible D gene (5 bases). Looked up from germline, CDR1 is MNHNS and CDR2 is SASEGT. CDR3 length equals 16 residues. V lost 6 bases and J lost 0, with 15 bases in between. In DNA, the CDR3 is TGTGCCAGCAGGCTTCAGGGTACTAGCTCTGGAAACACCATATATTTT. It encodes CASRLQGTSSGNTIYF.

This clonotype was seen more than once but under ten times. V gene TRBV5-6 combines with J gene TRBJ1-3; TRBD1 is a possible D gene (5 bases). This CDR3 has 14 residues. CDR1 and CDR2 from the germline V gene are SGHDT and YYEEEE. The V end was cut by 1 base, the J end by 4 bases, with 9 bases between. The CDR3 DNA reads as TGTGCCAGCAGCTTGAGGGGAGTGGGAAACACCATATATTTT. This translates into CASSLRGVGNTIYF.

This clonotype was seen a few times. The DNA of the CDR3 is TGTGCCAGCAGTTACCAGGGGGCGCCGTTCACTGAAGCTTTCTTT. Translated, it gives CASSYQGAPFTEAFF. The rearrangement joins TRBV6-5 to TRBJ1-1, with TRBD1 matching 8 bases. CDR1 MNHEY and CDR2 SVGAGI come from the germline V gene. The CDR3 is made up of 15 amino acids. Trimming cost V 2 bases and J 4 bases; bases outside gene matches: 6.

A few counts support this clonotype. V is TRBV7-2 and J is TRBJ1-1; no clear D. CDR1 is SGHTA, CDR2 FQGNSA, per germline. The CDR3 runs 16 residues. Trimming took off 2 bases at V and 1 base at J, with 14 bases between the two ends. The CDR3 coding sequence is TGTGCCAGCAGCTTATCAACTTCCCCCTGGAACACTGAAGCTTTCTTT. Protein sequence: CASSLSTSPWNTEAFF.

This clonotype has just a few counts. V gene TRBV2 combines with J gene TRBJ2-5; the D gene is possibly TRBD2 (5 bases). The germline CDR1 and CDR2 sequences are SNHLY and FYNNEI. The V gene lost 5 bases and the J gene lost 3 bases, with 10 bases spanning the gap. This CDR3 has 13 amino acids. The CDR3 sequence is CASSPVGEETQYF. The CDR3, as DNA: TGTGCCAGCAGTCCCGTCGGGGAAGAGACCCAGTACTTC.

This rearrangement joins TRBV29-1 to TRBJ2-2; the D gene is possibly TRBD2 (5 bases). The CDR3 is 14 residues long. Germline values: CDR1 SQVTM, CDR2 ANQGSEA. Trimming took off 3 bases at V and 3 bases at J, with 11 bases between the two ends. CDR3 coding DNA: TGCAGCGTTGATGGCGGGTTGTACACCGGGGAGCTGTTTTTT. It translates to CSVDGGLYTGELFF.

This clonotype was seen a few times. This chain connects TRBV12-3 or TRBV12-4 to TRBJ2-7; TRBD1 agrees at 11 bases. The CDR3 contains 14 residues. V lost 3 bases to trimming and J lost 6 bases; unmatched junction nucleotides: 4. Written as DNA, the CDR3 is TGTGCCAGCAGTTTTGGTGGACAGGGGGCCGAGCAGTACGTC. Protein product: CASSFGGQGAEQYV.

In its sample, this clonotype was seen a few times. The chain couples TRBV28 to TRBJ1-2, with 9 bases aligning to TRBD1. The V gene end was trimmed by 6 bases and the J gene end by 3 bases; junction bases not matched to a gene: 11. This CDR3 spans 16 amino acids. Per the germline V gene, CDR1 is MDHEN and CDR2 is SYDVKM. CDR3 amino acids: CASSRRPGQGYYGYTF. The CDR3 bases are TGTGCCAGCAGCCGTCGTCCGGGACAGGGCTACTATGGCTACACCTTC.

This clonotype turned up a few times. The rearrangement links TRBV3-1 to TRBJ2-1, with 9 nucleotides matching TRBD2. Germline V lookup: CDR1 LGHDT, CDR2 YNNKEL (reference sequence). This CDR3 has 17 amino acids. The J segment lost 0 bases and the V segment lost 1 base, leaving 4 bases of the junction unmatched. CDR3 amino acids: CASSQVWREGSYNEQFF. CDR3 DNA sequence: TGTGCCAGCAGCCAAGTGTGGCGGGAGGGCTCCTACAATGAGCAGTTCTTC.

The genes are TRBV18 and TRBJ1-2, with D perhaps matching TRBD1 (6 bases). The CDR3 is made up of 14 amino acids. Germline loops: CDR1 KGHSH, CDR2 LQKENI. Trimming removed 3 bases from V and 5 bases from J, with 13 bases in between. The CDR3 DNA sequence: TGTGCCAGCTCACCCGCGGCAGGGGAATATGGCTACACCTTC. It encodes CASSPAAGEYGYTF.

The rearrangement joins TRBV20-1 to TRBJ2-1; 11 bases map to TRBD2. Germline loops: CDR1 DFQATT, CDR2 SNEGSKA (reference sequence). CDR3 length equals 16 residues. The V gene end was trimmed by 0 bases and the J gene end by 3 bases; junction bases not matched to a gene: 4. The DNA for the CDR3 is TGCAGTGCTAGAGATCTAGCGGGAGGATACTACAATGAGCAGTTCTTC. Translated: CSARDLAGGYYNEQFF.

In this sample, this clonotype turned up a few times. The chain uses TRBV28 and TRBJ2-7; 12 bases agree with TRBD1. The J segment lost 1 base and the V segment lost 7 bases, leaving 11 bases of the junction unmatched. The CDR3 is 17 residues long. CDR1 is MDHEN, CDR2 SYDVKM, per germline. Here the CDR3 reads CASTLPGTGGPSYEQYF. The CDR3 DNA follows: TGTGCCAGCACCCTACCCGGGACAGGGGGCCCTTCCTACGAGCAGTACTTC.

The chain combines TRBV21-1 with TRBJ2-5; the DNA was not compared with TRBD1, the D call given in the table. TRBV21-1 is shown as a pseudogene. This CDR3 has 17 amino acids. CDR3: CASRCLLTEKLQETQYF. The CDR3 coding sequence is TGTGCCAGCAGATGTCTATTGACAGAAAAGCTTCAAGAGACCCAGTACTTC.

The chain couples TRBV3-1 to TRBJ2-1; a possible D gene is TRBD2 (6 bases). Germline V gene sequence: CDR1 LGHDT, CDR2 YNNKEL (reference sequence). The CDR3 totals 16 residues. V was clipped by 0 bases and J by 7 bases, with 16 bases between them. CDR3 DNA sequence: TGTGCCAGCAGCCAAGATCGGGCTAGCGCGAGGAATGAGCAGTTCTTC. Its translation is CASSQDRASARNEQFF.